This T cell receptor (beta chain) stems from a study of blood T cell repertoires in COVID-19 (dated by TCRdb to 2019 to 2021). Describing the broader study: Samples from collaborators originated in the United States, Italy and Spain and spanned both the acute and convalescent phases of COVID-19. The material from the prospective study consisted of cDNA or gDNA derived from T cells, B-cell-depleted T cells, or PBMCs. Subjects who had been exposed to COVID-19, were actively infected with it, or had recovered from it provided the deeply sampled blood TCRbeta repertoires that made up the dataset. A freely available public database, intended as a resource for researchers studying the immune response to SARS-CoV-2, is where the repertoires were released. The samples were drawn from the first 160 participants of the ongoing ImmuneRACE study and from 950 to 1,500 subjects provided by 6 global collaborators. The sample metadata nearly always contained a de-identified subject ID, COVID-19 status, age in years and sex. Where available, HLA class I and class II types were taken from metadata supplied by the sample provider and were not determined by assay-based typing. Summary of the overall study and its limitations: The amount of clinical and demographic metadata varied by source and participant and was provided uncurated.

The CDR3 measures 15 amino acids from cysteine to phenylalanine. Solely the CDR3 DNA is kept, with 45 bases framed from the first base. The germline ends are 12 bases apart after V is trimmed by 0 bases and J by 4 bases. The germline V gene gives CDR1 as SGDLS and CDR2 as YYNGEE. Regarding this clone: The antigen it binds to is not known. It has no much larger one-base neighbor in the sample; base qualities were not kept.

TCRbeta CDR3 regions were amplified from genomic DNA using the immunoSEQ Assay, a bias-controlled multiplex PCR. The authors' analysis ran thus. Nucleated cell counts per sample were estimated from amplification of reference gene primers within the assay. To quantify the absolute abundance of each unique TCRbeta CDR3 rearrangement, sequence reads were collapsed and filtered. Productive Simpson clonality was computed per sample as the square root of Simpson's diversity index over productive rearrangements. The table was pulled from immuneACCESS by TCRdb, which kept in-frame rearrangements only. Such tables lose some clones; where checked, under half of the loss comes from unresolved V genes, and the rest has no known cause. That table gives V, J and clone size, and the DNA gave D and trimming. Recorded for this sample are roughly 500,000 clones; 80% to 90% of them occurred a single time. 0.8% to 0.9% of the sample is held by the ten biggest clonotypes.

In Seattle, one collaborating source enrolled patients while the infection was active and tracked those patients longitudinally over the course of disease. Whole blood was collected in K2EDTA tubes by collaborating institutions according to the institutions' own protocols. Collaborator samples were shipped for TCRbeta analysis as frozen whole blood, isolated PBMCs, or DNA extracted from either sample type. The sequenced sample was peripheral blood. The rearrangement combines TRBV9 with TRBJ2-3; the D region possibly corresponds to TRBD2 (5 bases align). The TCR comes from a young man with COVID-19, enrolled during active disease. The encoded CDR3 is CASSVAPLAADTQYF. The DNA is TGTGCCAGCAGCGTAGCCCCCCTAGCAGCAGATACGCAGTATTTT.